A selection of T cell receptor beta chains follows, all from one sample in a study of T cell repertoires in cytomegalovirus infection. TCRdb independently ran MiXCR on the reads; one entry per CDR3 protein. The sample carries 700,000 to 950,000 distinct CDR3 sequences, around a third recorded once. These receptors lack a known antigen. Specimen: cultured CD8+ T cells from PBMCs, collected from culture after CMV antigen stimulation. The receptor source for this set is a human donor in good health (CMV status not recorded). Some clones in this sample may be carry-over from other donors' samples. CDR3s include the opening cysteine and the closing phenylalanine or tryptophan. Fields, in order: J gene, V gene, D gene, clone size, CDR3 protein, CDR3 DNA. D genes are given only for firm matches. Not all rows give a size; the values are once, few, many and, for expanded clones, a class.

>TRBJ2-1|TRBV19|-|few
CASSLMDLNEQFF
TGTGCCAGTAGTCTAATGGACCTTAATGAGCAGTTCTTC
>TRBJ2-1|TRBV20-1|TRBD1|-
CSATGQGLPYNEQFF
TGCAGTGCAACGGGACAGGGACTACCCTACAATGAGCAGTTCTTC
>TRBJ2-5|TRBV2|TRBD2|-
CASSVTSGGVQETQYF
TGTGCCAGCAGTGTAACTAGCGGGGGGGTCCAAGAGACCCAGTACTTC
>TRBJ2-3|TRBV5-6|-|-
CASSLRLYTDTQYF
TGTGCCAGCAGCTTGCGACTGTACACAGATACGCAGTATTTT
>TRBJ2-5|TRBV25-1|TRBD2|-
CASSGRLAGATQETQYF
TGTGCCAGCAGTGGCAGACTAGCGGGGGCCACACAAGAGACCCAGTACTTC
>TRBJ2-3|TRBV20-1|-|-
CSARDREWISTDTQYF
TGCAGTGCTAGAGATCGGGAATGGATCAGCACAGATACGCAGTATTTT
>TRBJ1-4|TRBV12-3/TRBV12-4|-|many
CASSLRQSNEKLFF
TGTGCCAGCAGTTTAAGACAGTCTAATGAAAAACTGTTTTTT
>TRBJ1-5|TRBV6-1|-|-
CASSEAGWAVNQPQHF
TGTGCCAGCAGTGAAGCGGGGTGGGCAGTCAATCAGCCCCAGCATTTT
>TRBJ2-5|TRBV12-3/TRBV12-4|-|many
CASTEGGPQGTQYF
TGTGCCAGCACCGAGGGGGGGCCCCAGGGGACCCAGTACTTC
>TRBJ1-6|TRBV10-2|-|-
CASGQSPPLHF
TGCGCCAGCGGACAGTCACCACCCCTCCACTTT
>TRBJ2-3|TRBV12-3/TRBV12-4|TRBD1|-
CASSFGTGRITQYF
TGTGCCAGCAGTTTCGGGACAGGACGGATCACGCAGTATTTT
>TRBJ1-2|TRBV7-2|-|many
CASSFPGRGDYGYTF
TGTGCCAGCAGCTTTCCGGGACGTGGAGACTATGGCTACACCTTC
>TRBJ2-1|TRBV6-5|-|few
CASTHSNEQFF
TGTGCCAGCACCCACAGTAATGAGCAGTTCTTC
>TRBJ2-2|TRBV7-9|TRBD1|-
CASSTRDRANTGELFF
TGTGCCAGCAGCACCCGGGACAGGGCCAACACCGGGGAGCTGTTTTTT
>TRBJ2-1|TRBV6-2/TRBV6-3|TRBD2|-
CASSYGGGLSEQFF
TGTGCCAGCAGTTACGGCGGGGGGCTTAGTGAGCAGTTCTTC
>TRBJ2-6|TRBV6-5|-|-
CASSLRTGANVLTF
TGTGCCAGCAGCCTCCGAACCGGGGCCAACGTCCTGACTTTC
>TRBJ1-2|TRBV4-1|-|few
CASSQDIADNYGYTF
TGCGCCAGCAGCCAAGATATAGCAGACAACTATGGCTACACCTTC
>TRBJ2-3|TRBV6-5|TRBD1|-
CASKVGQGLTDTQYF
TGTGCCAGCAAAGTGGGACAGGGATTGACAGATACGCAGTATTTT
>TRBJ2-1|TRBV2|-|-
CATRELQQFF
TGTGCCACTAGAGAACTACAGCAGTTCTTC
>TRBJ2-2|TRBV11-3|-|once
CASSTRRDMNTGELFF
TGTGCCAGCAGCACGCGTCGCGACATGAACACCGGGGAGCTGTTTTTT
>TRBJ1-2|TRBV27|-|few
CASSLMWSDYGYTF
TGTGCCAGCAGTTTAATGTGGAGTGACTATGGCTACACCTTC
>TRBJ2-5|TRBV12-3/TRBV12-4|TRBD1|-
CASSIDRGRGETQYF
TGTGCCAGCAGTATAGACAGGGGGCGCGGAGAGACCCAGTACTTC
>TRBJ2-5|TRBV24-1|TRBD2|-
CATSDLRRGNQETQYF
TGTGCCACCAGTGATTTGCGGCGGGGGAACCAAGAGACCCAGTACTTC
>TRBJ2-2|TRBV11-3|-|few
CASSPGTHGELFF
TGTGCCAGCAGCCCAGGGACCCACGGGGAGCTGTTTTTT
>TRBJ1-5|TRBV4-3|-|-
CASSPRGGHDQPQHF
TGCGCCAGCAGCCCAAGGGGAGGGCATGATCAGCCCCAGCATTTT
>TRBJ1-1|TRBV7-9|-|-
CASNQGQEAFF
TGTGCCAGCAACCAAGGACAAGAAGCTTTCTTT
>TRBJ1-1|TRBV12-5|-|many
CASGVNEAEAFF
TGTGCTAGTGGGGTCAATGAAGCTGAAGCTTTCTTT
>TRBJ2-2|TRBV11-3|-|many
CASSLGAGRSTGELFF
TGTGCCAGCAGCTTAGGGGCAGGGCGAAGTACCGGGGAGCTGTTTTTT
>TRBJ2-5|TRBV4-3|-|-
CASSQDGPGLEETQYF
TGCGCCAGCAGCCAAGATGGTCCGGGTTTGGAAGAGACCCAGTACTTC
>TRBJ2-3|TRBV7-6|-|-
CASSLSITNTQYF
TGTGCTAGCAGCTTATCGATCACAAATACGCAGTATTTT
>TRBJ1-5|TRBV4-1|-|few
CASSQDGTDNQPQHF
TGCGCCAGCAGCCAAGATGGGACTGACAATCAGCCCCAGCATTTT
>TRBJ2-7|TRBV4-1|TRBD1|-
CASSQERAGGNEQYF
TGCGCCAGCAGCCAAGAAAGGGCAGGGGGAAACGAGCAGTACTTC
>TRBJ2-7|TRBV7-9|TRBD2|few
CASSSPYVGGGYSYEQYF
TGTGCCAGCAGCTCCCCTTACGTGGGCGGGGGTTACTCCTACGAGCAGTACTTC
>TRBJ1-2|TRBV28|-|-
CASRGPNYGYTF
TGTGCCAGCAGGGGTCCTAACTATGGCTACACCTTC
>TRBJ1-2|TRBV10-3|TRBD1|-
CAISERGGQGYGYTF
TGTGCCATCAGTGAGAGAGGGGGACAGGGATATGGCTACACCTTC
>TRBJ2-1|TRBV28|TRBD2|few
CASRGTSAYNEQFF
TGTGCCAGTCGAGGGACTAGCGCTTACAATGAGCAGTTCTTC
>TRBJ1-2|TRBV27|-|-
CATSLAGRYGYTF
TGTGCCACCTCCTTAGCAGGCCGCTATGGCTACACCTTC
>TRBJ1-2|TRBV5-1|TRBD1|-
CASSLALAGQDDGYTF
TGCGCCAGCAGCTTGGCCTTAGCTGGACAGGACGATGGCTACACCTTC
>TRBJ1-1|TRBV7-6|-|many
CASSSGLGTEAFF
TGTGCCAGCAGCTCAGGCCTGGGTACTGAAGCTTTCTTT
>TRBJ2-2|TRBV5-5|TRBD1|-
CASSLAGGRPGELFF
TGTGCCAGCAGCTTGGCAGGGGGCCGTCCCGGGGAGCTGTTTTTT
>TRBJ1-1|TRBV19|TRBD1|-
CASSIDGGQVDTEAFF
TGTGCCAGTAGTATAGATGGAGGACAGGTAGACACTGAAGCTTTCTTT
>TRBJ2-3|TRBV12-3/TRBV12-4|-|few
CASSFSTATSTDTQYF
TGTGCCAGCAGTTTCTCGACGGCAACTAGCACAGATACGCAGTATTTT
>TRBJ1-5|TRBV27|-|-
CASRGGLPYDQPQHF
TGTGCCAGCAGGGGAGGACTTCCCTACGATCAGCCCCAGCATTTT
>TRBJ2-1|TRBV29-1|TRBD2|-
CSVEGLAGGTYNEQFF
TGCAGCGTTGAAGGACTAGCGGGGGGGACCTACAATGAGCAGTTCTTC
>TRBJ2-3|TRBV6-5|-|-
CASSYKRRTTDTQYF
TGTGCCAGCAGTTACAAGCGGAGAACCACAGATACGCAGTATTTT
>TRBJ2-1|TRBV4-3|-|-
CAGSQDRVSSYNEQFF
TGCGCCGGCAGCCAAGATAGGGTTAGCTCCTACAATGAGCAGTTCTTC
>TRBJ1-5|TRBV12-3/TRBV12-4|-|many
CASSFEGFGQPQHF
TGTGCCAGCAGTTTTGAAGGCTTTGGCCAGCCCCAGCATTTT
>TRBJ2-3|TRBV7-3|TRBD2|-
CASIFSRIAGATDTQYF
TGTGCCAGCATCTTCTCCCGGATAGCGGGGGCCACAGATACGCAGTATTTT
>TRBJ1-5|TRBV12-3/TRBV12-4|TRBD1|-
CANSLGGYQPQHF
TGTGCCAACAGTCTAGGGGGCTATCAGCCCCAGCATTTT
>TRBJ2-1|TRBV7-2|-|many
CASSQNTGRNEQFF
TGTGCCAGCAGCCAAAACACGGGCCGGAATGAGCAGTTCTTC
>TRBJ2-2|TRBV2|-|few
CASKDPVTGELFF
TGTGCCAGCAAGGATCCGGTGACCGGGGAGCTGTTTTTT
>TRBJ2-1|TRBV6-5|-|-
CASSYFPYNEQFF
TGTGCCAGCAGTTACTTTCCATACAATGAGCAGTTCTTC
>TRBJ1-2|TRBV18|TRBD1|few
CASSLLTGGNYGYTF
TGTGCCAGCTCACTCCTCACAGGGGGCAACTATGGCTACACCTTC
>TRBJ2-7|TRBV7-2|-|many
CASSLADGYEQYF
TGTGCCAGCAGCTTAGCGGACGGCTACGAGCAGTACTTC
>TRBJ2-3|TRBV12-3/TRBV12-4|-|few
CASSLKGALDTQYF
TGTGCCAGCAGTTTAAAGGGCGCACTCGATACGCAGTATTTT
>TRBJ2-2|TRBV7-9|-|-
CASSLALRKKNTGELFF
TGTGCCAGCAGCTTAGCGCTCCGGAAAAAGAACACCGGGGAGCTGTTTTTT
>TRBJ2-7|TRBV7-9|-|few
CASSQERGLSSYEQYF
TGTGCCAGCAGCCAAGAGAGGGGCCTTAGCTCCTACGAGCAGTACTTC
>TRBJ2-3|TRBV6-8|-|-
CASSLQGPDTQYF
TGTGCCAGCAGCCTCCAGGGGCCAGATACGCAGTATTTT